The 27 T cell receptor beta chains listed next were all sequenced from one sample in a study of radiotherapy plus CTLA-4 blockade in lung cancer. The data were produced by immunoSEQ multiplex PCR, yet TCRdb's version contains in-frame clones alone and is incomplete. The table has around 90,000 clones, 83% seen once. Sequencing used peripheral blood, obtained from a patient treated with radiotherapy plus ipilimumab. All receptors derive from a human donor with non-small cell lung cancer who had stable disease on radiotherapy plus ipilimumab.

The chain recombines TRBV2 with TRBJ2-2; 8 nucleotides match TRBD1. The CDR3 totals 15 residues. The germline V gene encodes CDR1 SNHLY and CDR2 FYNNEI. Unmatched junction bases numbered 8, after V lost 7 bases and J lost 4 bases. This chain's CDR3 is CASTRQGRSTGELFF. CDR3 coding DNA: TGTGCCAGCACGAGACAGGGGAGAAGCACCGGGGAGCTGTTTTTT.

CDR3 region: CAGLLPGTPYYEQYF. As DNA, the CDR3 is TGTGCCGGACTCCTTCCCGGGACACCCTACTACGAGCAGTACTTC. The chain recombines TRBV30 with TRBJ2-7, with a possible D match to TRBD1 (6 bases). V gave up 8 bases and J gave up 3 bases, with 23 bases separating them. Germline V gene lookup returns CDR1 GTSNPN and CDR2 SVGIG (reference sequence). The CDR3 contains 15 residues.

The chain carries TRBV7-2 and TRBJ1-1; D remains ambiguous. The ends were cut back, 5 bases at V and 1 base at J, with 5 bases in the middle. Germline V gene data show CDR1 as SGHTA and CDR2 as FQGNSA. This CDR3 contains 12 residues. The CDR3 loop reads CASSRPNTEAFF. For the CDR3, the DNA is TGTGCCAGCAGCCGTCCGAACACTGAAGCTTTCTTT.

The chain joins TRBV9 to TRBJ2-5; D may correspond to TRBD1 or TRBD2 (5 bases each). CDR3 length: 16 residues. Trimming stripped 0 bases from V and 9 bases from J, with 21 bases between. The V gene's germline CDR1 is SGDLS and CDR2 YYNGEE. CDR3 region: CASSVDGDGGRRAQYF. In nucleotides, the CDR3 is TGTGCCAGCAGCGTAGATGGGGACGGAGGTCGAAGGGCCCAGTACTTC.

About this clone: No DNA is shown, since the ends of the CDR3 on it are uncertain; the CDR3 is the one TCRdb lists. The CDR3 loop is CASSSSGQGNEKLFF. The chain is built from TRBV2 and TRBJ1-4; TRBD1 was called by the table and not checked on the DNA. CDR1 and CDR2 from the germline V gene are SNHLY and FYNNEI. Ends included, the CDR3 has 15 residues.

This chain links TRBV11-3 with TRBJ2-3; D might be TRBD1 (6 bases). Germline CDR1 SGHNT, CDR2 YENEEA. The V and J ends lost 5 bases and 3 bases respectively, with 12 bases between them. This CDR3 spans 14 amino acids. CDR3 region: CASSTNRVTDTQYF. CDR3 sequence (DNA): TGTGCCAGCAGCACAAACAGGGTAACAGATACGCAGTATTTT.

This clone was picked up a small number of times. The V and J genes are TRBV6-6 and TRBJ2-5; no definite D call. V lost 2 bases and J 5 bases, leaving 3 bases between the germline ends. Looked up from germline, CDR1 is MNHNY and CDR2 is SVGAGI (reference sequence). This CDR3 is 11 amino acids long. The CDR3 region has the DNA TGTGCCAGCAGTTACGGTGAGACCCAGTACTTC. Its translation is CASSYGETQYF.

This clone was seen only once. A read error may account for a junction end that differs from germline. This sequence joins TRBV11-2 and TRBJ2-7; D may be TRBD1 (5 bases). This CDR3 has 12 residues. CDR1 and CDR2 (germline): SGHAT, FQNNGV. Here the CDR3 DNA reads TGTGCCAGCAGCTTAGGTACAGGTCTCAGCTCATTC. This encodes CASSLGTGLSSF.

This rearrangement joins TRBV7-2 to TRBJ1-4, with D unclear. Germline V gene sequence: CDR1 SGHTA, CDR2 FQGNSA. The CDR3 covers 14 residues. V was pared by 3 bases and J by 6 bases, with 11 bases between. The CDR3 here is CASSFKGLDEKLFF. As DNA, the CDR3 is TGTGCCAGCAGCTTCAAGGGTTTGGATGAAAAACTGTTTTTT.

V usage is TRBV18 and J usage is TRBJ2-3; 8 bases line up with TRBD1. Trimming at V came to 3 bases and at J to 6 bases, leaving 8 bases not matched to a gene. CDR1 is KGHSH and CDR2 is LQKENI in the germline V gene. CDR3 length: 15 amino acids. In DNA, the CDR3 is TGTGCCAGCTCACCCGGACAGGGCATCGTGGATACGCAGTATTTT. As protein: CASSPGQGIVDTQYF.

The CDR3 nucleotides read TGTGCCAGCAGTTACTCCCCCCAGGTGAACACCGGGGAGCTGTTTTTT. Residues: CASSYSPQVNTGELFF. The chain links TRBV6-5 to TRBJ2-2, with D unclear. CDR1 is MNHEY, CDR2 SVGAGI, per germline. Trimming removed 0 bases from V and 1 base from J, with 9 bases in between. The CDR3 contains 16 residues.

This sequence joins TRBV7-6 and TRBJ2-1; D is uncertain. The CDR3 is 13 residues long. The germline V gene encodes CDR1 SGHVS and CDR2 FNYEAQ. Trimming pared 5 bases from V and 9 bases from J, leaving 14 bases between. The CDR3 reads CASSPLSVGEQFF. The CDR3 DNA follows: TGTGCCAGCAGCCCTCTTTCAGTGGGTGAGCAGTTCTTC.

The J gene is TRBJ2-3, the V gene TRBV5-1; perhaps TRBD1 as D (5 bases). V shed 0 bases and J shed 2 bases, with 10 bases lying between them. The CDR3 is 15 amino acids. Germline-derived CDR1 and CDR2 are SGHRS and YFSETQ. This CDR3 is CASSLGGASTDTQYF. CDR3 DNA: TGCGCCAGCAGCTTGGGGGGCGCGTCCACAGATACGCAGTATTTT.

The chain links TRBV18 to TRBJ2-5, with D perhaps matching TRBD1 (5 bases). V was cut by 5 bases and J by 1 base, with 14 bases left in between. The CDR3 spans 15 residues. The germline CDR1 and CDR2 sequences are KGHSH and LQKENI. The CDR3 loop reads CASSATRVGQETQYF. The CDR3 DNA sequence: TGTGCCAGCTCAGCGACCAGGGTGGGCCAAGAGACCCAGTACTTC.

There are a few counts of this clone. The V call is TRBV28, the J call TRBJ1-2; the D gene is possibly TRBD1 (6 bases). V shed 7 bases and J shed 3 bases, with 12 bases lying between them. Germline loops: CDR1 MDHEN, CDR2 SYDVKM. This CDR3 has 13 residues. As DNA, the CDR3 is TGTGCCAGCATGAGCAGGACAGACTATGGCTACACCTTC. Amino acids: CASMSRTDYGYTF.

The rearrangement joins TRBV28 to TRBJ2-7; D could derive from TRBD1 or TRBD2 (5 bases each). Germline CDR1 reads MDHEN; CDR2 reads SYDVKM. Trimming pared 3 bases from V and 2 bases from J, leaving 14 bases between. This CDR3 region has 15 residues. CDR3 residues: CASSLPGPGAYEQYF. The CDR3 DNA reads as TGTGCCAGCAGTTTGCCGGGGCCCGGGGCCTACGAGCAGTACTTC. The full variable domain, with the rest looked up from reference TRBV28 and TRBJ2-7, is DVKVTQSSRYLVKRTGEKVFLECVQDMDHENMFWYRQDPGLGLRLIYFSYDVKMKEKGDIPEGYSVSREKKERFSLILESASTNQTSMYLCASSLPGPGAYEQYFGPGTRLTVT.

This clone was recorded once. The rearrangement uses TRBV5-5 and TRBJ2-5; weak D call: TRBD2 (6 bases). This CDR3 has 14 residues. With 5 bases removed from V and 7 bases from J, the gap between germline ends came to 18 bases. Germline assignment: CDR1 SGHKS and CDR2 YYEKEE (reference sequence). The CDR3 nucleotides read TGTGCCAGCAGAGACCGGGACGCCGGGAGGACCCAGTACTTC. Translation gives CASRDRDAGRTQYF.

With respect to this clone: The sample carries other DNA sequences with the same CDR3. The rearrangement uses TRBV5-1 and TRBJ2-5; weak D call: TRBD1 (6 bases). The CDR3 contains 15 residues. Germline CDR1 and CDR2: SGHRS and YFSETQ. V lost 0 bases, J lost 4 bases, and 13 bases lay in between. CDR3 sequence reads: CASSLAWGPGETQYF. The CDR3 DNA reads TGCGCCAGCAGCTTGGCTTGGGGGCCAGGAGAGACCCAGTACTTC.

This rearrangement joins TRBV11-3 to TRBJ2-2, with D unresolved. The V end lost 1 base, the J end lost 4 bases, and 7 bases lay between the germline ends. Germline V gene sequence: CDR1 SGHNT, CDR2 YENEEA. The CDR3 runs to 14 residues. This CDR3 reads CASSLGHSTGELFF. The CDR3 coding sequence is TGTGCCAGCAGCTTAGGACACAGCACCGGGGAGCTGTTTTTT.

The chain couples TRBV11-1 to TRBJ2-1, with 8 nucleotides matching TRBD2. CDR3 length equals 17 residues. CDR1 and CDR2 (germline): SGHAT, FQDESV (reference sequence). The J segment lost 0 bases and the V segment lost 1 base, leaving 5 bases of the junction unmatched. CDR3 in amino acids: CASSLVRAGGSYNEQFF. In DNA form, the CDR3 reads TGTGCCAGCAGCTTAGTTCGCGCGGGAGGCTCCTACAATGAGCAGTTCTTC.

The chain uses TRBV18 and TRBJ2-7; D perhaps matches TRBD2 (5 bases). The CDR3 spans 14 residues. With 1 base removed from V and 3 bases from J, the gap between germline ends came to 10 bases. CDR1 and CDR2 (germline): KGHSH, LQKENI. The CDR3 is CASSPRPGIYEQYF. The CDR3 bases are TGTGCCAGCTCACCACGTCCGGGAATCTACGAGCAGTACTTC.

The V call is TRBV6-1, the J call TRBJ2-3; 10 positions match TRBD1. With 6 bases clipped from V and 5 bases from J, the junction kept 5 bases outside the gene matches. Looked up from germline, CDR1 is MNHNS and CDR2 is SASEGT. The CDR3 totals 14 residues. As DNA, the CDR3 is TGTGCCAGCAGCCGGGACAGGGGCGGAGATACGCAGTATTTT. This translates into CASSRDRGGDTQYF.

The chain recombines TRBV14 with TRBJ2-4; D not resolved. The germline gives CDR1 SGHDN, CDR2 FVKESK. CDR3 size: 15 residues. V dropped 0 bases and J dropped 3 bases, with 9 bases sitting between them. The CDR3 nucleotides are TGTGCCAGCAGCCAAGATTTGGGGTTCAAAAACATTCAGTACTTC. Protein sequence: CASSQDLGFKNIQYF.

The genes are TRBV6-1 and TRBJ2-2, with 12 bases that match TRBD2. The V segment lost 4 bases and the J segment 6 bases; nucleotides outside the gene matches: 0. There are 14 residues in the CDR3. The germline V gene has CDR1 MNHNS and CDR2 SASEGT. This CDR3 reads CASSGLAGAGELFF. For the CDR3, the DNA is TGTGCCAGCAGTGGACTAGCGGGAGCCGGGGAGCTGTTTTTT.

The V call is TRBV6-5, the J call TRBJ1-4; 11 positions agree with TRBD1. J gave up 8 bases and V 3 bases, and 2 bases lay outside the gene matches. Germline-derived CDR1 and CDR2 are MNHEY and SVGAGI. There are 14 residues in the CDR3. The CDR3 is CASSYGDRGEKLFF. DNA of the CDR3: TGTGCCAGCAGTTATGGGGACAGGGGGGAAAAACTGTTTTTT.

V usage is TRBV27 and J usage is TRBJ2-5, with TRBD1 as a possible D gene (7 bases). The CDR3 is made up of 15 amino acids. The germline gives CDR1 MNHEY, CDR2 SMNVEV (reference sequence). Trimming stripped 6 bases from V and 3 bases from J, with 17 bases between. This CDR3 reads CASRQRGGGEETQYF. The DNA of the CDR3 is TGTGCCAGCAGGCAAAGAGGAGGGGGCGAAGAGACCCAGTACTTC.

This chain links TRBV29-1 with TRBJ2-7; D may be TRBD2 (6 bases). The V and J ends lost 6 bases and 5 bases respectively, with 14 bases between them. The germline V gene encodes CDR1 SQVTM and CDR2 ANQGSEA. The CDR3 loop spans 12 amino acids. The CDR3 sequence is CSVRSGRNEQYF. For the CDR3, the DNA is TGCAGCGTACGAAGCGGGCGTAACGAGCAGTACTTC.